Presented here are 24 T cell receptor beta chains from one specimen sequenced in a study of shared clonotypes between healthy human individuals. TCRdb's copy holds only in-frame clones and misses some; the assay was immunoSEQ multiplex PCR. The data hold 750,000 to 1,000,000 clones, with roughly 92% observed a single time. The naive CD8 population came from CD45RO-negative cells selected for CCR7, without terminally differentiated effector memory CD45RA+ cells. Sequenced sample: naive CD8+ T cells sorted from blood. The receptors shown here come from a man aged 25 to 40 in good health.

The chain joins TRBV5-5 to TRBJ1-5; TRBD1 might be the D (6 bases). Trimming stripped 4 bases from V and 4 bases from J, with 15 bases between. CDR3 length: 15 amino acids. CDR1 and CDR2 (germline): SGHKS, YYEKEE (reference sequence). CDR3 residues: CASSPDRRGNQPQHF. The CDR3 DNA follows: TGTGCCAGCAGCCCAGACAGGAGGGGGAATCAGCCCCAGCATTTT.

CDR3 bases: TGTGCCAGCAGCTCCTCCGAGAGGCTGGTGGCTTTCTTT. Translating it yields CASSSSERLVAFF. The V call is TRBV11-2, the J call TRBJ1-1; no reliable D call. The CDR3 is 13 amino acids. The germline gives CDR1 SGHAT, CDR2 FQNNGV. V lost 4 bases, J lost 11 bases, and 17 bases lay in between.

This clone was recorded only once. The chain uses TRBV7-9 and TRBJ1-5; D gene uncertain. This CDR3 has 12 amino acids. The V and J ends lost 4 bases and 1 base respectively, with 2 bases between them. Germline V gene lookup returns CDR1 SEHNR and CDR2 FQNEAQ (reference sequence). The CDR3 bases are TGTGCCAGCAGCTACAGCAATCAGCCCCAGCATTTT. It codes for CASSYSNQPQHF. The whole variable domain, remainder taken from reference TRBV7-9 and TRBJ1-5, is DTGVSQNPRHKITKRGQNVTFRCDPISEHNRLYWYRQTLGQGPEFLTYFQNEAQLEKSRLLSDRFSAERPKGSFSTLEIQRTEQGDSAMYLCASSYSNQPQHFGDGTRLSIL.

This rearrangement joins TRBV11-2 to TRBJ2-3; D ambiguous. V was cut by 4 bases and J by 4 bases, with 18 bases left in between. The CDR3 extends over 16 amino acids. Germline V gene sequence: CDR1 SGHAT, CDR2 FQNNGV. The CDR3, as DNA: TGTGCCAGCAGCTCAAGCCCGAGCGAGTTCGCAGATACGCAGTATTTT. Translating it yields CASSSSPSEFADTQYF.

V and J are TRBV15 and TRBJ2-5; weak D call: TRBD2 (6 bases). This CDR3 is built from 14 residues. The V gene lost 1 base and the J gene lost 4 bases, with 10 bases spanning the gap. The germline V gene has CDR1 LNHNV and CDR2 YYDKDF (reference sequence). The CDR3 DNA follows: TGTGCCACCAGCAGAGTGTTCGGGAGAGAGACCCAGTACTTC. This translates into CATSRVFGRETQYF.

The V and J genes are TRBV7-8 and TRBJ2-3; no definite D call. This CDR3 region has 14 residues. Trimming removed 1 base from V and 4 bases from J, with 9 bases in between. Per germline, CDR1 SGHVS and CDR2 FQNEAQ. As DNA, the CDR3 is TGTGCCAGCAGCTTAGTAGTGGTCCCAGATACGCAGTATTTT. This gives the protein CASSLVVVPDTQYF.

The chain couples TRBV5-6 to TRBJ1-1, with 9 positions matching TRBD1. The length of the CDR3 is 12 residues. From germline, CDR1 is SGHDT and CDR2 YYEEEE. The junction had 4 bases not matched to a gene; V was cut back by 2 bases and J by 11 bases. This CDR3 is CASSFPGQGAFF. CDR3 nucleotide sequence: TGTGCCAGCAGCTTTCCGGGACAGGGTGCTTTCTTT.

This rearrangement joins TRBV27 to TRBJ1-5; D is possibly TRBD1 (6 bases). This CDR3 has 15 residues. V was pared by 10 bases and J by 4 bases, with 20 bases between. Per the germline V gene, CDR1 is MNHEY and CDR2 is SMNVEV (reference sequence). For the CDR3, the DNA is TGTGCCACCAAGAAACACACAGGGATTAATCAGCCCCAGCATTTT. Protein product: CATKKHTGINQPQHF.

This chain connects TRBV6-6 to TRBJ1-5; D gene uncertain. There are 14 residues in the CDR3. Per the germline V gene, CDR1 is MNHNY and CDR2 is SVGAGI (reference sequence). The V gene lost 2 bases and the J gene lost 1 base, with 6 bases spanning the gap. Here the CDR3 reads CASSYMMSNQPQHF. CDR3 DNA: TGTGCCAGCAGTTACATGATGAGCAATCAGCCCCAGCATTTT.

The chain has TRBV28 and TRBJ2-1; 7 bases align to TRBD1. Per germline, CDR1 MDHEN and CDR2 SYDVKM. The V and J ends lost 5 bases and 0 bases, in that order; junction bases with no gene match: 4. The length of the CDR3 is 15 residues. CDR3 residues: CASSLEGASYNEQFF. Written as DNA, the CDR3 is TGTGCCAGCAGTCTTGAGGGGGCCTCCTACAATGAGCAGTTCTTC.

The chain links TRBV30 to TRBJ2-7, with 9 nucleotides matching TRBD1. The CDR3 spans 13 residues. Germline CDR1 reads GTSNPN; CDR2 reads SVGIG (reference sequence). Losses at the gene ends were 8 bases for V and 0 bases for J; bases not matched to a gene: 5. CDR3 region: CAGDRESSYEQYF. For the CDR3, the DNA is TGTGCCGGGGACAGGGAAAGCTCCTACGAGCAGTACTTC.

This chain connects TRBV28 to TRBJ1-5, with D unresolved. CDR1 is MDHEN, CDR2 SYDVKM, per germline. V dropped 4 bases and J dropped 9 bases, with 7 bases sitting between them. The CDR3 totals 11 residues. The CDR3 DNA sequence: TGTGCCAGCAGTTCTTTGGGGCCCCAGCATTTT. Translation gives CASSSLGPQHF. Variable domain in full (rest from reference TRBV28 and TRBJ1-5): DVKVTQSSRYLVKRTGEKVFLECVQDMDHENMFWYRQDPGLGLRLIYFSYDVKMKEKGDIPEGYSVSREKKERFSLILESASTNQTSMYLCASSSLGPQHFGDGTRLSIL.

The J gene is TRBJ2-1, the V gene TRBV5-4; TRBD2 aligns across 10 bases. Trimming removed 0 bases from V and 14 bases from J; junction bases left unmatched: 11. Germline CDR1 reads SGHNT; CDR2 reads YYREEE (reference sequence). The CDR3 is 15 amino acids. This CDR3 is CASSLAGQREGLEFF. The CDR3 DNA sequence: TGTGCCAGCAGCTTGGCCGGACAGCGGGAGGGCCTTGAGTTCTTC.

The V gene is TRBV19, the J gene TRBJ1-4, with D unclear. The germline V and J ends were trimmed by 3 bases and 0 bases, with 5 bases remaining between them. Germline values: CDR1 LNHDA, CDR2 SQIVND (reference sequence). The CDR3 has 14 residues. CDR3 sequence: CASSITATNEKLFF. The CDR3 DNA follows: TGTGCCAGTAGTATTACAGCAACTAATGAAAAACTGTTTTTT. Full variable domain (outside the CDR3, taken from reference TRBV19 and TRBJ1-4): DGGITQSPKYLFRKEGQNVTLSCEQNLNHDAMYWYRQDPGQGLRLIYYSQIVNDFQKGDIAEGYSVSREKKESFPLTVTSAQKNPTAFYLCASSITATNEKLFFGSGTQLSVL.

V and J are TRBV7-9 and TRBJ2-4, with 7 bases identical to TRBD1. CDR3 size: 15 residues. The germline V gene encodes CDR1 SEHNR and CDR2 FQNEAQ (reference sequence). Trimming took 0 bases from V and 6 from J; bases not matched to a gene: 5. CDR3 residues: CASSLAGRGLNIQYF. The CDR3 DNA sequence: TGTGCCAGCAGCTTAGCGGGCAGGGGGTTAAACATTCAGTACTTC.

V gene TRBV7-9 combines with J gene TRBJ2-1, with D hard to call. The length of the CDR3 is 13 residues. Germline CDR1 is SEHNR and CDR2 is FQNEAQ (reference sequence). V lost 6 bases and J 4 bases, leaving 10 bases between the germline ends. The CDR3 is CASSLQEYNEQFF. In nucleotides, the CDR3 is TGTGCCAGCAGTCTACAAGAATACAATGAGCAGTTCTTC.

This clone was recorded a few times. The rearrangement links TRBV4-1 to TRBJ1-3; D is undetermined. Germline CDR1 is MGHRA and CDR2 is YSYEKL. V was cut by 3 bases and J by 4 bases, with 7 bases left in between. This CDR3 contains 13 residues. CDR3 bases: TGCGCCAGCAGCCAGCCGCTAGGAAACACCATATATTTT. Its protein is CASSQPLGNTIYF.

The V and J genes are TRBV9 and TRBJ2-5; 11 nucleotides agree with TRBD2. The CDR3 has 16 amino acids. Trimming took 4 bases from V and 4 from J; bases not matched to a gene: 9. The germline CDR1 and CDR2 sequences are SGDLS and YYNGEE. CDR3 sequence (DNA): TGTGCCAGCAGCTCAAACCTAGCGGGAGGATCAGAGACCCAGTACTTC. This translates into CASSSNLAGGSETQYF.

The CDR3: CSVDGGMDYLSYGYTF. CDR3 sequence (DNA): TGCAGCGTTGATGGTGGCATGGATTACCTTAGCTATGGCTACACCTTC. The chain employs TRBV29-1 and TRBJ1-2; D is undetermined. This CDR3 has 16 residues. V was cut by 3 bases and J by 4 bases, with 21 bases left in between. The germline gives CDR1 SQVTM, CDR2 ANQGSEA.

The V call is TRBV11-2, the J call TRBJ2-2; D uncertain. This CDR3 contains 11 residues. CDR1 is SGHAT and CDR2 is FQNNGV in the germline V gene. Trimming shortened V by 3 bases and J by 6 bases, and 2 bases separated the two germline ends. CDR3 amino acids: CASSFPGELFF. CDR3 DNA: TGTGCCAGCAGCTTTCCCGGGGAGCTGTTTTTT.

Details on this clone: Within the sample, other DNA sequences also encode this same CDR3. The V call is TRBV6-1, the J call TRBJ2-7; D perhaps matches TRBD1 (5 bases). Germline CDR1 MNHNS, CDR2 SASEGT. V was clipped by 3 bases and J by 1 base, with 7 bases between them. CDR3 length: 13 amino acids. CDR3 DNA sequence: TGTGCCAGCAGTGAGGGGCCGTCCTACGAGCAGTACTTC. Translation gives CASSEGPSYEQYF.

This chain uses TRBV28 with TRBJ2-7; possibly TRBD2 for D (6 bases). The CDR3 is 17 residues long. The germline V gene encodes CDR1 MDHEN and CDR2 SYDVKM. The V end was cut by 2 bases, the J end by 3 bases, with 20 bases between. The CDR3 nucleotides are TGTGCCAGCAGTTTAGGCGGGACTCTTAGCACTTTCTACGAGCAGTACTTC. It encodes CASSLGGTLSTFYEQYF.

This clone was observed a single time. The V call is TRBV11-2, the J call TRBJ2-1; D gene uncertain. CDR3 length: 13 amino acids. V was cut by 5 bases and J by 8 bases, with 13 bases left in between. CDR1 is SGHAT, CDR2 FQNNGV, per germline. In DNA form, the CDR3 reads TGTGCCAGCAGCGCCATGTACGCGGATGAGCAGTTCTTC. Its protein product is CASSAMYADEQFF.

This chain links TRBV5-6 with TRBJ1-1; weak D call: TRBD1 (5 bases). The CDR3 is 12 amino acids. Between the trimmed V and J ends, which lost 4 bases and 7 bases, there was a span of 11 bases. The germline V gene has CDR1 SGHDT and CDR2 YYEEEE. The CDR3 is CASSPGGREAFF. CDR3 in DNA: TGTGCCAGCAGCCCGGGGGGACGTGAAGCTTTCTTT.